This note documents a single T cell receptor beta chain sequence. Its cognate antigen has yet to be identified. No quality values exist for individual bases; no much larger clone is one base distant. This record belongs to a study of blood T cell repertoires in COVID-19 (dated by TCRdb to about 2020). Looking at the study overall: Samples covering the acute and convalescent phases of COVID-19 were provided by collaborators in the United States, Italy and Spain. The material from the prospective study consisted of cDNA or gDNA derived from T cells, B-cell-depleted T cells, or PBMCs. The samples were drawn from the first 160 participants of the ongoing ImmuneRACE study and from roughly 1,300 subjects provided by 6 global collaborators. Sample metadata almost always included a de-identified subject ID, COVID-19 status, age in years and sex. The dataset comprised deeply sampled blood TCRbeta repertoires from subjects exposed to, actively infected with, or recovered from COVID-19. Where available, HLA class I and class II types were taken from metadata supplied by the sample provider and were not determined by assay-based typing. A freely available public database, intended as a resource for researchers studying the immune response to SARS-CoV-2, is where the repertoires were released.

The immunoSEQ Assay, a bias-controlled multiplex PCR, was used to amplify TCRbeta CDR3 regions from genomic DNA. In the paper's pipeline: Within the assay, amplification of reference gene primers was used to estimate how many nucleated cells each sample contained. To quantify the absolute abundance of each unique TCRbeta CDR3 rearrangement, sequence reads were collapsed and filtered. For each sample, productive Simpson clonality was calculated by taking the square root of Simpson's diversity index across productive rearrangements. TCRdb obtained this table from immuneACCESS and retained in-frame rearrangements with V and J assigned. These tables miss some clones; where compared with another copy, unresolved V genes account for less than half of the shortfall, and the remainder is unexplained. V, J and clone size are those of that table, while D and trimming were read from the DNA. Across this sample there are 130,000 or so clones, with 84% seen only once. The ten largest account for 12% of the sample.

General findings and caveats noted by the study authors: Clinical and demographic metadata were provided uncurated, with the amount varying by source and participant.

Each collaborating institution followed its own protocols to collect whole blood in K2EDTA tubes. For TCRbeta analysis, collaborator samples were shipped as frozen whole blood, as isolated PBMCs, or as DNA extracted from either sample type. V is trimmed back by 4 bases and J by 4 bases, and the junction contains 6 bases that no gene match accounts for. The cysteine opens and the phenylalanine closes a CDR3 of 14 amino acids. CDR3 DNA only is kept here, 42 bases in frame from base 1. CDR1 is given as SGHNT and CDR2 as YYREEE, both from the germline V gene (reference sequence). The sample was peripheral blood. This chain joins TRBV5-4 to TRBJ2-3, with 7 bases aligning to TRBD2. The source of this sequence is a woman aged 55-75 years with acute or convalescent COVID-19. Read as DNA, the sequence is TGTGCCAGCAGCCTCGTGGGGGGGTCAGATACGCAGTATTTT. Translated, it reads CASSLVGGSDTQYF. The full variable domain, completed from the reference TRBV5-4 and TRBJ2-3 proteins outside the CDR3, reads ETGVTQSPTHLIKTRGQQVTLRCSSQSGHNTVSWYQQALGQGPQFIFQYYREEENGRGNFPPRFSGLQFPNYSSELNVNALELDDSALYLCASSLVGGSDTQYFGPGTRLTVL.